These 5 T cell receptor beta chains were all obtained from the same sample, sequenced in a study of control samples from healthy donors and cancer patients. Assay used: immunoSEQ multiplex PCR; TCRdb lists only in-frame clones, some missing. This table holds roughly 370,000 clones, around nine tenths found once. Sequencing was carried out using PBMCs. Receptors originate from a middle-aged man with head and neck cancer.

This clone turned up a few times. The chain links TRBV28 to TRBJ1-5, with 10 nucleotides matching TRBD1. The length of the CDR3 is 14 residues. With V trimmed by 6 bases and J by 7 bases, 6 bases remained unmatched. Germline assignment: CDR1 MDHEN and CDR2 SYDVKM. CDR3 protein: CASSQTGGIQPQHF. In DNA, the CDR3 is TGTGCCAGCAGCCAGACAGGGGGCATACAGCCCCAGCATTTT.

This clone occurred once. The rearrangement joins TRBV23-1 to TRBJ2-7; D uncertain. TRBV23-1 is known as an ORF, though its function is uncertain. Trimming removed 9 bases at V and 5 bases at J, with 5 bases between. The CDR3 is made up of 9 amino acids. The CDR3: CARIHEQYF. In DNA, the CDR3 is TGCGCCAGGATACACGAGCAGTACTTC.

J is TRBJ2-4 and V is TRBV12-5; D call uncertain. Germline loops: CDR1 LGHNT, CDR2 FRNRAP. Deletions cut 2 bases from V and 14 bases from J, with 16 bases between. CDR3 size: 13 residues. CDR3 amino acids: CASGLPTSGPEYF. The DNA for the CDR3 is TGTGCTAGTGGTTTGCCTACGTCCGGGCCGGAGTACTTC.

This clone has just one count. The chain is built from TRBV9 and TRBJ2-5; TRBD1 might be the D (5 bases). From germline, CDR1 is SGDLS and CDR2 YYNGEE. The CDR3 covers 12 residues. Trimming shortened V by 3 bases and J by 5 bases, and 8 bases separated the two germline ends. In DNA form, the CDR3 reads TGTGCCAGCAGCGCGACAGAGGAGACCCAGTACTTC. Translated, it gives CASSATEETQYF.

This clone was seen a few times. The chain combines TRBV7-8 with TRBJ2-2, with D possibly called TRBD1 or TRBD2 (5 bases each). Germline loops: CDR1 SGHVS, CDR2 FQNEAQ. V lost 0 bases and J lost 6, with 8 bases in between. The CDR3 runs 14 residues. CDR3 residues: CASSLAVGAGELFF. The DNA for the CDR3 is TGTGCCAGCAGCTTAGCGGTGGGGGCCGGGGAGCTGTTTTTT. The full variable domain, in which reference TRBV7-8 and TRBJ2-2 provide the parts outside the CDR3, is GAGVSQSPRYKVAKRGQDVALRCDPISGHVSLFWYQQALGQGPEFLTYFQNEAQLDKSGLPSDRFFAERPEGSVSTLKIQRTQQEDSAVYLCASSLAVGAGELFFGEGSRLTVL.